Included here is one T cell receptor (beta chain) sequence, with context. Its antigen is unidentified. The germline gene is not matched at one end of the junction; a read error may be the cause. This record belongs to a study of OX40 agonist ivuxolimab in advanced cancers. Findings and caveats of the study: Expanded peripheral T cells had an undetermined antigen specificity. The authors also found low normalized T-cell clonal expansion in some nonresponders.

Autoimmune disease history or systemic immunosuppression led to patients being barred. Blood samples were obtained at baseline, cycle 4 day 1, and cycle 7 day 1. The CDR3 is 14 amino acids. Germline CDR1 SGHAT, CDR2 FQNNGV. Only in-frame clones appear in the TCRdb table, and some are missing; sequencing was by immunoSEQ multiplex PCR. Among about 80,000 clones listed, about 86% were seen once. This TCR was recovered from an adult with an advanced solid tumor such as melanoma, head and neck, liver or kidney cancer. This chain uses TRBV11-2 with TRBJ2-7; perhaps TRBD2 as D (5 bases). The source material was CD4+ or CD8+ T cells sorted from blood, sampled in a trial of the OX40 agonist ivuxolimab. The CDR3 region has the DNA TGTGCCAGCAGCCTAGAGGAGGTTTCCTACGAGCAGTACTTC. Translating it yields CASSLEEVSYEQYF.